This note documents a single T cell receptor (beta chain) sequence. This receptor's antigen is unknown. Per-base quality was not reported, and no clone a single base away is much larger than it. The source of the sample is a study of blood T cell repertoires in COVID-19 (dated by TCRdb to between 2020 and 2021). Concerning the study at large: The collaborator samples originated in the United States, Italy and Spain and spanned the acute and convalescent phases of COVID-19. Where available, HLA class I and class II types were obtained from metadata supplied by the sample provider rather than from assay-based typing. The repertoires were made available in a free public database intended to serve as a resource for research on the immune response to SARS-CoV-2. The material from the prospective study consisted of cDNA or gDNA derived from T cells, B-cell-depleted T cells, or PBMCs. Samples came from the ongoing ImmuneRACE study (first 160 participants) plus 1,254 subjects from 6 global collaborators. The dataset comprised deeply sampled blood TCRbeta repertoires from subjects exposed to, actively infected with, or recovered from COVID-19. A de-identified subject ID, COVID-19 status, age in years and sex were almost always included in the sample metadata. Study-wide conclusions, independent of this receptor: How much clinical and demographic metadata was included differed by source and by participant, and the metadata was provided uncurated.

The immunoSEQ Assay, a bias-controlled multiplex PCR, was used to amplify TCRbeta CDR3 regions from genomic DNA. The authors' pipeline ran thus. Nucleated cell counts per sample were estimated from amplification of reference gene primers within the assay. To quantify the absolute abundance of each unique TCRbeta CDR3 rearrangement, sequence reads were collapsed and filtered. For each sample, productive Simpson clonality was calculated as the square root of Simpson's diversity index over productive rearrangements. The table was pulled from immuneACCESS by TCRdb, which kept in-frame rearrangements only. Such tables lose some clones; where checked, under half of the loss comes from unresolved V genes, and the rest has no known cause. V and J calls and clone size come straight from that table; D and trimming were deduced from the DNA. The table for this sample lists under 13,000 clones; roughly nine tenths of them were counted only once. The top ten clonotypes cover around a quarter of the sample.

CDR3 length: 15 amino acids, cysteine to phenylalanine. Of the read, only the CDR3 DNA is kept; its 45 bases are in frame from base 1. Trimming removed 6 bases from V and 1 base from J, leaving 12 bases between the germline ends. CDR1 MNHEY and CDR2 SVGAGI were looked up in the germline V gene. Each collaborating institution followed its own protocols to collect whole blood in K2EDTA tubes. For TCRbeta analysis, collaborator samples were shipped as frozen whole blood, as isolated PBMCs, or as DNA extracted from either sample type. The specimen was peripheral blood. The chain is encoded by TRBV6-5 joined to TRBJ2-2; the D gene cannot be resolved reliably. This sequence originates from a man aged 25 to 40 with active or convalescent COVID-19. The DNA sequence reads TGTGCCAGCAGGGTCGGAACAGTGAACACCGGGGAGCTGTTTTTT. Its amino acids are CASRVGTVNTGELFF.